This TCR beta chain came from a study of blood T cells in healthy people across ages. Findings of the study overall: A greater number of naive CD4+ cells and higher diversity distinguished long-lived donors from aged donors.

Per-sample yields of isolated PBMCs were at least 6 million. CDR1 and CDR2 from the germline V gene are MDHEN and SYDVKM. Unmatched junction bases numbered 3, after V lost 2 bases and J lost 0 bases. The CDR3 extends over 15 amino acids. PCR was performed a second time for about 6 to 12 cycles using a sample-barcoded 5' primer and a J-beta primer mix. All cDNA molecules were each tagged by a template-switch adaptor with 12 random nucleotides. TCRdb ran MiXCR on the 5' RACE reads and lists one entry per CDR3 protein. The table includes about 400,000 distinct CDR3 sequences, 52% detected once. The sample holds a few counts of this clonotype. Its target is not known.

The specimen sequenced was blood. The chain combines TRBV28 with TRBJ2-7; TRBD1 agrees at 8 bases. The clonotype was recovered from a man aged 55 to 70 in good health. The CDR3 DNA is TGTGCCAGCAGTTTAACAGGGGGACTCTCCTACGAGCAGTACTTC. Protein sequence: CASSLTGGLSYEQYF.